The entry below describes one T cell receptor (beta chain). Its antigen is unknown. The data were obtained in a study of T cell responses to AZD1222 COVID-19 vaccine. The study, taken as a whole, reports: Across the whole spike, CD4 TCRs peaked at regions 160-218 and 743-854.

V shed 4 bases and J shed 10 bases, with 12 bases lying between them. The CDR3 has 12 residues. CDR1 is SGHNT and CDR2 is YYREEE in the germline V gene (reference sequence). This table comes from immunoSEQ multiplex PCR, and its TCRdb copy is limited to in-frame clones, with some not included. Here the sample spans over 85,000 clones, about 90% being singletons. Sequences were derived from peripheral blood, sampled on day 0 of AZD1222 vaccination. The receptor was derived from an adult in good health. This chain links TRBV5-4 with TRBJ2-1, with D unclear. The CDR3 bases are TGTGCCAGCAGCCGTCCCATTGGCGAGCAGTTCTTC. Translating it yields CASSRPIGEQFF.